This T cell receptor beta chain was sequenced in a study of CD8 T cells in ankylosing spondylitis. Study findings and constraints: What appeared characteristic of ankylosing spondylitis blood was a TCR beta motif of about eight highly homologous variants.

This clonotype has a count of ten or more. The antigen is undetermined. Each CDR3 protein gets one entry after TCRdb re-called the 5' RACE reads with MiXCR. The repertoire holds fewer than 250,000 distinct CDR3 sequences, with roughly 18% as singletons. CDR1 is SGHRS, CDR2 YFSETQ, per germline. V gave up 4 bases and J gave up 8 bases, with 15 bases separating them. The CDR3 loop spans 13 amino acids. The chain employs TRBV5-1 and TRBJ1-1; a weak D match, TRBD1 (5 bases). This receptor was obtained from a male donor with ankylosing spondylitis. Material: blood, either unsorted or a sorted T cell fraction (not recorded which). The CDR3 sequence: CASSPPAGSEAFF. The CDR3 nucleotides read TGCGCCAGCAGCCCACCGGCAGGGTCGGAAGCTTTCTTT. Filled out from reference TRBV5-1 and TRBJ1-1, the complete variable domain reads KAGVTQTPRYLIKTRGQQVTLSCSPISGHRSVSWYQQTPGQGLQFLFEYFSETQRNKGNFPGRFSGRQFSNSRSEMNVSTLELGDSALYLCASSPPAGSEAFFGQGTRLTVV.